The 22 T cell receptor beta chains presented below share a single source sample, sequenced in a study of CD8 T cells in ankylosing spondylitis. Using its own MiXCR run on the 5' RACE reads, TCRdb lists one record per CDR3 protein. The table has 300,000 to 350,000 distinct CDR3 sequences, about a fifth seen once. Material: blood, either unsorted or a sorted T cell fraction (not recorded which). These receptor sequences come from a female donor with ankylosing spondylitis or in good health (not recorded which).

This clonotype has more than one count but fewer than ten. The chain couples TRBV12-3 or TRBV12-4 to TRBJ1-4; maybe TRBD1 (5 bases). V dropped 5 bases and J dropped 0 bases, with 10 bases sitting between them. This CDR3 region has 15 residues. The chain's CDR3 is CASSARQPTNEKLFF. The CDR3 DNA is TGTGCCAGCAGTGCCCGACAGCCAACTAATGAAAAACTGTTTTTT.

The rearrangement joins TRBV5-1 to TRBJ2-7; TRBD1 aligns across 7 bases. This CDR3 comprises 14 residues. V dropped 4 bases and J dropped 2; count of bases not matched to a gene: 6. The germline V gene has CDR1 SGHRS and CDR2 YFSETQ. The CDR3: CASSVQGPAYEQYF. Written as DNA, the CDR3 is TGCGCCAGCAGCGTACAGGGGCCGGCCTACGAGCAGTACTTC.

V gene TRBV20-1 combines with J gene TRBJ1-1, with D uncertain. With 2 bases removed from V and 1 base from J, the gap between germline ends came to 5 bases. Germline V lookup: CDR1 DFQATT, CDR2 SNEGSKA (reference sequence). CDR3 length: 12 residues. The CDR3 loop is CSARWENTEAFF. The DNA for the CDR3 is TGCAGTGCTAGATGGGAGAACACTGAAGCTTTCTTT.

V usage is TRBV24-1 and J usage is TRBJ2-1; 7 positions match TRBD2. Germline assignment: CDR1 KGHDR and CDR2 SFDVKD. The CDR3 spans 16 residues. Unmatched junction bases numbered 8, after V lost 0 bases and J lost 7 bases. Here the CDR3 reads CATSDLGNVGGNEQFF. The DNA of the CDR3 is TGTGCCACCAGTGATTTGGGGAACGTGGGAGGGAATGAGCAGTTCTTC.

This clonotype turned up a few times. The chain uses TRBV12-3 or TRBV12-4 and TRBJ1-1; maybe TRBD1 (5 bases). V was shortened by 0 bases and J by 1 base, with 6 bases between the two germline ends. The CDR3 totals 14 residues. CDR3 nucleotides: TGTGCCAGCAGTTTAGCAGGGGAGAACACTGAAGCTTTCTTT. It yields the protein CASSLAGENTEAFF.

The chain combines TRBV7-2 with TRBJ2-3; D not certain. The CDR3 has 15 residues. The V end was cut by 1 base, the J end by 2 bases, with 10 bases between. In germline, CDR1 is SGHTA, CDR2 FQGNSA. The CDR3 bases are TGTGCCAGCAGCTTAGTATCTCGATCCACAGATACGCAGTATTTT. It translates to CASSLVSRSTDTQYF.

V is TRBV10-3 and J is TRBJ1-2, with D perhaps TRBD1 (5 bases). From germline, CDR1 is ENHRY and CDR2 SYGVKD. This CDR3 is 14 amino acids long. Deletions cut 4 bases from V and 5 bases from J, with 14 bases between. Written as DNA, the CDR3 is TGTGCCATCAGTGGACCGACAGAAGCATATGGCTACACCTTC. Translation gives CAISGPTEAYGYTF.

In this sample, this clonotype turned up a few times. This chain joins TRBV20-1 and TRBJ1-1, with 7 bases identical to TRBD1. This CDR3 region has 16 residues. Germline V gene sequence: CDR1 DFQATT, CDR2 SNEGSKA (reference sequence). The V gene end was trimmed by 3 bases and the J gene end by 3 bases; junction bases not matched to a gene: 13. The DNA for the CDR3 is TGCAGTGCTAGCCCCCCCCCAACAGGGGTAGACACTGAAGCTTTCTTT. Its protein product is CSASPPPTGVDTEAFF.

This clonotype was seen ten or more times. The chain combines TRBV7-6 with TRBJ2-5, with TRBD2 identical over 8 bases. The CDR3 covers 15 residues. The ends lost 1 base at V and 1 base at J; junction bases unmatched: 2. Per germline, CDR1 SGHVS and CDR2 FNYEAQ. CDR3 sequence reads: CASSLVAGLQETQYF. In nucleotides, the CDR3 is TGTGCCAGCAGCTTAGTAGCGGGGCTCCAAGAGACCCAGTACTTC. The whole variable domain, filled in from reference TRBV7-6 and TRBJ2-5, reads GAGVSQSPRYKVTKRGQDVALRCDPISGHVSLYWYRQALGQGPEFLTYFNYEAQQDKSGLPNDRFSAERPEGSISTLTIQRTEQRDSAMYRCASSLVAGLQETQYFGPGTRLLVL.

The chain carries TRBV20-1 and TRBJ1-5; D gene uncertain. Germline V gives CDR1 DFQATT, CDR2 SNEGSKA (reference sequence). CDR3 length: 12 residues. Trimming cost V 4 bases and J 2 bases, with 6 bases left between them. Here the CDR3 DNA reads TGCAGTGCTAATTCCGGCAATCAGCCCCAGCATTTT. Residues: CSANSGNQPQHF.

This clonotype was picked up a small number of times. This chain connects TRBV6-2 or TRBV6-3 to TRBJ1-6; D unclear. This CDR3 has 14 amino acids. Germline V gene data show CDR1 as MNHEY and CDR2 as SVGEGT. V gave up 5 bases and J gave up 0 bases, with 5 bases separating them. The CDR3 loop is CASSRTSYNSPLHF. The CDR3, as DNA: TGTGCCAGCAGTCGGACCTCCTATAATTCACCCCTCCACTTT.

This clonotype has just a few counts. The chain carries TRBV20-1 and TRBJ2-5, with a tentative D call TRBD1 (5 bases). CDR1 DFQATT and CDR2 SNEGSKA come from the germline V gene (reference sequence). This CDR3 is 14 amino acids long. Trimming stripped 8 bases from V and 1 base from J, with 17 bases between. The CDR3 DNA is TGCAGTTGGGGCACAGGCAGTCTCCAAGAGACCCAGTACTTC. Its translation is CSWGTGSLQETQYF.

The CDR3 spells CATSDLKGKGSSNEQFF. The CDR3 DNA sequence: TGTGCCACCAGTGATTTAAAGGGAAAGGGTAGTAGTAATGAGCAGTTCTTC. This chain uses TRBV24-1 with TRBJ2-1, with D unresolved. The CDR3 has 17 residues. Germline lookup yields CDR1 KGHDR and CDR2 SFDVKD. Trimming removed 1 base from V and 7 bases from J, with 19 bases in between.

This clonotype was seen more than once but under ten times. V is TRBV20-1 and J is TRBJ2-1; 14 bases align to TRBD2. Germline CDR1 and CDR2: DFQATT and SNEGSKA (reference sequence). The junction had 8 bases not matched to a gene; V was cut back by 6 bases and J by 10 bases. The CDR3 runs 14 residues. The CDR3, as DNA: TGCAGTGCGGTGACTAGCGGGAGGGCAAGGGAGCAGTTCTTC. It encodes CSAVTSGRAREQFF.

This clonotype was recorded a few times. The genes are TRBV24-1 and TRBJ2-1, with unresolved D. Germline V lookup: CDR1 KGHDR, CDR2 SFDVKD. V lost 3 bases, J lost 1 base, and 12 bases lay in between. The CDR3 loop spans 16 amino acids. This CDR3 reads CATSDPIRNSYNEQFF. CDR3 DNA sequence: TGTGCCACCAGTGATCCCATACGAAATTCCTACAATGAGCAGTTCTTC.

This chain joins TRBV6-1 and TRBJ2-2, with a possible D match to TRBD2 (6 bases). The V gene's germline CDR1 is MNHNS and CDR2 SASEGT. CDR3 length: 16 amino acids. V was clipped by 7 bases and J by 6 bases, with 21 bases between them. CDR3 DNA sequence: TGTGCCAGCAAATCGAGATTAGGATGGGAGGCCGGGGAGCTGTTTTTT. This gives the protein CASKSRLGWEAGELFF.

In its sample, this clonotype was seen many times. A junction boundary mismatches the germline segment, possibly from a read error. V usage is TRBV20-1 and J usage is TRBJ2-7; D is undetermined. Germline CDR1 and CDR2: DFQATT and SNEGSKA (reference sequence). This CDR3 region has 13 residues. Here the CDR3 DNA reads TGCAGTGCTGGAGAGGTGGGGTCCTACGAGCAGTACTTC. Translated, it gives CSAGEVGSYEQYF.

The CDR3 nucleotides read TGTGCCAGCAGTCGGGTTCACAGGGACAGTCCCTTCGGTGAGCAGTTCTTC. Protein product: CASSRVHRDSPFGEQFF. This chain uses TRBV6-1 with TRBJ2-1, with 7 bases identical to TRBD1. Trimming at V came to 5 bases and at J to 9 bases, leaving 19 bases not matched to a gene. Germline CDR1 and CDR2: MNHNS and SASEGT. The CDR3 runs 17 residues.

There are a few counts of this clonotype. V gene TRBV4-3 combines with J gene TRBJ2-3; TRBD2 agrees at 9 bases. This CDR3 has 19 amino acids. Per germline, CDR1 LGHNA and CDR2 YSLEER. Trimming cost V 2 bases and J 3 bases; bases outside gene matches: 15. As DNA, the CDR3 is TGCGCCAGCAGCCAAAGGAGGGGGAGGGCTAGCGGGAAAACAGATACGCAGTATTTT. Its protein product is CASSQRRGRASGKTDTQYF.

The chain combines TRBV2 with TRBJ1-5, with D tentatively TRBD1 (5 bases). CDR3 length: 13 amino acids. The V gene's germline CDR1 is SNHLY and CDR2 FYNNEI. V was trimmed by 4 bases and J by 4 bases, leaving 8 bases between them. CDR3 DNA: TGTGCCAGCAGTGTCAGGGTGAATCAGCCCCAGCATTTT. This sequence encodes CASSVRVNQPQHF.

V usage is TRBV5-1 and J usage is TRBJ1-3, with 7 bases identical to TRBD1. V lost 1 base and J lost 8; bases outside the gene matches: 3. This CDR3 region has 13 residues. The V gene's germline CDR1 is SGHRS and CDR2 YFSETQ. The chain's CDR3 is CASSLTGDHTIYF. The CDR3 region has the DNA TGCGCCAGCAGCTTGACAGGGGACCACACCATATATTTT. Full variable domain (outside the CDR3, taken from reference TRBV5-1 and TRBJ1-3): KAGVTQTPRYLIKTRGQQVTLSCSPISGHRSVSWYQQTPGQGLQFLFEYFSETQRNKGNFPGRFSGRQFSNSRSEMNVSTLELGDSALYLCASSLTGDHTIYFGEGSWLTVV.

The table lists this clonotype with a few counts. This rearrangement joins TRBV11-1 to TRBJ2-1; D gene uncertain. The CDR3 consists of 15 residues. The V and J ends lost 3 bases and 0 bases respectively, with 9 bases between them. Germline loops: CDR1 SGHAT, CDR2 FQDESV (reference sequence). The CDR3 is CASSFGISSYNEQFF. The CDR3 nucleotides are TGTGCCAGCAGCTTTGGGATAAGCTCCTACAATGAGCAGTTCTTC.